This T cell receptor (beta chain) was documented in a study of shared clonotypes between healthy human individuals. Across the study: Three CD4 naive, three CD4 memory, two CD8 naive and one CD8 memory plate were used per donor.

With respect to this clone: Antigen unknown.

The CDR3 is made up of 15 amino acids. Trimming at V came to 4 bases and at J to 0 bases, leaving 6 bases not matched to a gene. CDR1 and CDR2 from the germline V gene are WNHNN and SYGVQD (reference sequence). Findings and caveats of the study: About 5% was the fraction of naive CD4 clonotypes found shared across a handful of donors. Against clonotypes common to all four donors, non-shared ones had lower generation probabilities.

Produced via immunoSEQ multiplex PCR; TCRdb's table is partial and in-frame only. This sample has about 2 million clones, with roughly 96% found just once. The sample comprised naive CD4+ T cells sorted from blood. Subset meaning: CD45RA+ positively selected. The chain combines TRBV10-1 with TRBJ2-7; the match to TRBD1 covers 7 bases. The receptor was isolated from a man in his late teens or twenties in good health. CDR3 loop: CASSVQGLSSYEQYF. CDR3 bases: TGCGCCAGCAGTGTACAGGGGCTAAGCTCCTACGAGCAGTACTTC.